This T cell receptor (beta chain) was sequenced in a study of cytomegalovirus exposure and HLA in healthy donors. Overall study findings and caveats: Common viral pathogens seemed to be connected with several of the most significant clusters, according to a later analysis. Associated with cytomegalovirus, according to the listing, were 150 to 200 TCR beta chains.

Germline CDR1 reads SGHTS; CDR2 reads YDEGEE. The length of the CDR3 is 15 residues. Trimming took 2 bases from V and 0 from J; bases not matched to a gene: 2. With regard to this clone: As yet, its antigen is unknown. Other DNA sequences of this sample code for an identical CDR3.

It was with 60 Vbeta and 13 Jbeta primers that the PCR ran. The method was immunoSEQ multiplex PCR; TCRdb's version includes in-frame clones alone and lacks a portion of them. This sample has approximately 110,000 clones, with approximately 80% found just once. The sequencing input was PBMCs. The V call is TRBV5-8, the J call TRBJ1-5; 7 bases are a match to TRBD1. The TCR comes from a man between 25 and 39 years old in good health and CMV-seropositive. The CDR3 DNA sequence: TGTGCCAGCAGCTTACAGGGGTTTAGCAATCAGCCCCAGCATTTT. This sequence encodes CASSLQGFSNQPQHF.